This TCR beta chain was sequenced for a study of STAT5B mutations in CD4+ large granular lymphocyte leukemia. The germline CDR1 and CDR2 sequences are MNHEY and SVGAGI. This CDR3 is 15 amino acids long. V trimming: 6 bases; J trimming: 4 bases; junction bases outside the gene matches: 7. Sequencing used immunoSEQ multiplex PCR; TCRdb keeps in-frame clones, though not all of them. Among tens of thousands of clones listed, 70% to 85% were seen once. The sequencing input was CD4+ T cells from blood buffy coats. This sequence originates from a human donor in good health. The genes are TRBV6-5 and TRBJ1-5; 9 nucleotides line up with TRBD1. CDR3 nucleotides: TGTGCCAGCAGCTCGGGACAGGGATTAAATCAGCCCCAGCATTTT. Residues: CASSSGQGLNQPQHF.